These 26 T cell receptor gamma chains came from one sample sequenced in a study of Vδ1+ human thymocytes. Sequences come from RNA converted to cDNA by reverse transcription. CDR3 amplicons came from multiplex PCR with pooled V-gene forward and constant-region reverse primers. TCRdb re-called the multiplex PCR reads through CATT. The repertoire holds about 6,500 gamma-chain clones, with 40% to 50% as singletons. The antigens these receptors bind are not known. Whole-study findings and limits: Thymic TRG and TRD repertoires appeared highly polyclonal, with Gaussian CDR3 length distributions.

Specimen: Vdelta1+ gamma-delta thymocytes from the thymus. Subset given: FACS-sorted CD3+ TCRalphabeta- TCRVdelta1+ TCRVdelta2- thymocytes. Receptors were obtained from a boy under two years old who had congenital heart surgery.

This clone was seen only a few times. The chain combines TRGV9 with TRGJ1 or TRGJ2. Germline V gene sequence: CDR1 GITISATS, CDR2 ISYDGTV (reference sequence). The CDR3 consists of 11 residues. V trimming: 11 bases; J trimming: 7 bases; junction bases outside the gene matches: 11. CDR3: CASEPLYKKLF. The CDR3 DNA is TGTGCCTCCGAACCTTTATATAAGAAACTCTTT.

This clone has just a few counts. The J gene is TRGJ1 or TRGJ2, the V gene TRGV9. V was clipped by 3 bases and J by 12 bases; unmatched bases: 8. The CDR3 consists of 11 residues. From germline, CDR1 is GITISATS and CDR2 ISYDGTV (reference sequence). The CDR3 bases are TGTGCCTTGTGGGAGCCACTCATGAAACTCTTT. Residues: CALWEPLMKLF.

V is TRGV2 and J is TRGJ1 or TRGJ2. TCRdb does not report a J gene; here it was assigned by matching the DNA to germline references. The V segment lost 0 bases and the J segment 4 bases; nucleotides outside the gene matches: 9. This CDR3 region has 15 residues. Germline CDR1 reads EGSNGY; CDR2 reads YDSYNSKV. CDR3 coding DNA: TGTGCCACCTGGGACGGGCCGGGGGACTATTATAAGAAACTCTTT. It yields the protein CATWDGPGDYYKKLF.

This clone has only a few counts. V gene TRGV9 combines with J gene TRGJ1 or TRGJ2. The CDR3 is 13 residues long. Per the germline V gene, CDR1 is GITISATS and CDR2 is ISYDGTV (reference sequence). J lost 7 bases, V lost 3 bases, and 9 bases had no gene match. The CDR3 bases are TGTGCCTTGTGGGAGACTCGGGGATATAAGAAACTCTTT. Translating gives CALWETRGYKKLF.

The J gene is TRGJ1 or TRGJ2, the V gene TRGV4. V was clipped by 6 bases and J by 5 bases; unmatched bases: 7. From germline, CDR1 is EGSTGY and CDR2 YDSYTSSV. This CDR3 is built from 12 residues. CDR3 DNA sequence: TGTGCCACCTGGCTGACTCATTATAAGAAACTCTTT. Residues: CATWLTHYKKLF.

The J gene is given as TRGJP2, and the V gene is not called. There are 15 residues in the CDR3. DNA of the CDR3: TGTGCCACCTGGGATGGGCGCGGGGCTGATTGGATCAAGACGTTT. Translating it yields CATWDGRGADWIKTF.

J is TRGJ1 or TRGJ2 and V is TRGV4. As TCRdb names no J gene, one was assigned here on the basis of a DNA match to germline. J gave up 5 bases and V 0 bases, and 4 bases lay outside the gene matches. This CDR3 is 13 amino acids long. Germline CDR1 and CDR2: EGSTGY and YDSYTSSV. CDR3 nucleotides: TGTGCCACCTGGGATGGGTCGAATTATAAGAAACTCTTT. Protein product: CATWDGSNYKKLF.

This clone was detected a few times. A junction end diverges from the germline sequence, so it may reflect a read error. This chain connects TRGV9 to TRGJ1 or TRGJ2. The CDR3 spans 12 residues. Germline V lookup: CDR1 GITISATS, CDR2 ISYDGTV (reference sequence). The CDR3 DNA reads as TGTGCCTTGTGGGAGTCTTATTCTAAGAAACTCTTT. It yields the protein CALWESYSKKLF.

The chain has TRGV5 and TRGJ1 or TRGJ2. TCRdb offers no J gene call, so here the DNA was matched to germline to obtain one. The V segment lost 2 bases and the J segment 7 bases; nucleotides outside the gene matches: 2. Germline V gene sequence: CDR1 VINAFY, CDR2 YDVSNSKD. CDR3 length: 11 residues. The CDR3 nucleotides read TGTGCCACCTGGGACATCTATAAGAAACTCTTT. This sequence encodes CATWDIYKKLF.

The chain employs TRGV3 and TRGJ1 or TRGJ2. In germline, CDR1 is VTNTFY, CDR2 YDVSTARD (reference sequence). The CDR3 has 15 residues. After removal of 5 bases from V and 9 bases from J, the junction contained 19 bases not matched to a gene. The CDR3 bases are TGTGCCACCTGGGGCGGGGGACGGAGGGGACGTAAGAAACTCTTT. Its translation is CATWGGGRRGRKKLF.

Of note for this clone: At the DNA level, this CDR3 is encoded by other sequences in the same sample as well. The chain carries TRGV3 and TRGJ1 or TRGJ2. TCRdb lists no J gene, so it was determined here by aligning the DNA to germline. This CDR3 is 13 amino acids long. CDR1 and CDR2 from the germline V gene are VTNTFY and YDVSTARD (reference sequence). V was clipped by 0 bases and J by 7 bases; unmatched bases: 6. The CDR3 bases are TGTGCCACCTGGGACAGGCGTAGATATAAGAAACTCTTT. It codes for CATWDRRRYKKLF.

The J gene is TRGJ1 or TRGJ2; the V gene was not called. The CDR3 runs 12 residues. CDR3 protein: CATWDTPYKKLF. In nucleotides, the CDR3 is TGTGCCACCTGGGATACCCCCTATAAGAAACTCTTT.

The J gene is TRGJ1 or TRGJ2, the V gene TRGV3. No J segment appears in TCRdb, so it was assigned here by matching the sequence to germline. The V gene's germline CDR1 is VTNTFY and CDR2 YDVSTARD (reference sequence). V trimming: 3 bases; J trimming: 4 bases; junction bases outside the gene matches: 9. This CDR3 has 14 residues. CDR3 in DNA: TGTGCCACCTGGGACGGGCAGGGATATTATAAGAAACTCTTT. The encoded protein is CATWDGQGYYKKLF.

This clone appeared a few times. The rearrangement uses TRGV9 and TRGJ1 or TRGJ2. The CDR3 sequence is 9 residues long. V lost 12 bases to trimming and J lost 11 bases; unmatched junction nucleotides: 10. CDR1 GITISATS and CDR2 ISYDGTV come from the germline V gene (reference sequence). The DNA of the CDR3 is TGTGCCGAAACGGAGGAGAAACTCTTT. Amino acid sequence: CAETEEKLF.

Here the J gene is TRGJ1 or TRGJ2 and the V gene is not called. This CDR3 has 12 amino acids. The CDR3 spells CALWGRDYKKLF. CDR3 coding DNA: TGTGCCTTGTGGGGACGGGATTATAAGAAACTCTTT.

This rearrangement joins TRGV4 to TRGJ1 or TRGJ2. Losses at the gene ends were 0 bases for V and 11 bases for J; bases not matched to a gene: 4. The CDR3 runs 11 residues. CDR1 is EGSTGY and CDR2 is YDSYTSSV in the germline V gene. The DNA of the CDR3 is TGTGCCACCTGGGATGGGGTCGAGAAACTCTTT. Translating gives CATWDGVEKLF.

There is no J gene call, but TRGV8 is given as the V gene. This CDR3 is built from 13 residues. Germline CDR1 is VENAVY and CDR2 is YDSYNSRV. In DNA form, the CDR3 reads TGTGCCACCTGGGTCCCGAATTATTATAAGAAACTATTT. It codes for CATWVPNYYKKLF.

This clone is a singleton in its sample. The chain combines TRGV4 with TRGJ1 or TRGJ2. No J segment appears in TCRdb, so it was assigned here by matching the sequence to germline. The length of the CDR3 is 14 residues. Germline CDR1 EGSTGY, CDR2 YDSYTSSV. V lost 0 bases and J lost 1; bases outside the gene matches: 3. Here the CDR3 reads CATWDGKNYYKKLF. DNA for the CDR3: TGTGCCACCTGGGATGGGAAAAATTATTATAAGAAACTCTTT.

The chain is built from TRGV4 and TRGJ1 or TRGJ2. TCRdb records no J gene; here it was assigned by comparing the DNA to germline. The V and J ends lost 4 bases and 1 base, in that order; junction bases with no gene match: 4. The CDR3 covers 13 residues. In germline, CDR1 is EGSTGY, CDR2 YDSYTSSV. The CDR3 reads CATWESNYYKKLF. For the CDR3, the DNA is TGTGCCACCTGGGAGTCTAATTATTATAAGAAACTCTTT.

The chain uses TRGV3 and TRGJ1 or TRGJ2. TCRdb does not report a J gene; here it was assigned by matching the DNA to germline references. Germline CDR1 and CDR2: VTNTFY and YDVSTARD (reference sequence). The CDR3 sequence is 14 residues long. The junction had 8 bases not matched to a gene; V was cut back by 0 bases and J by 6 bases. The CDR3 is CATWDRPSSYKKLF. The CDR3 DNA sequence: TGTGCCACCTGGGACAGGCCGAGTTCTTATAAGAAACTCTTT.

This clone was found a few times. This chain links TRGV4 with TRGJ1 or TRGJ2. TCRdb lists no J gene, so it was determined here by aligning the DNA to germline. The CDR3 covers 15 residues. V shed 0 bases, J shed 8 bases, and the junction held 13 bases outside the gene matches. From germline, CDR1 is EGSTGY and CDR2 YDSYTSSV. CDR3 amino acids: CATWDGRFRGDKKLF. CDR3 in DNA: TGTGCCACCTGGGATGGGCGCTTTAGGGGGGATAAGAAACTCTTT.

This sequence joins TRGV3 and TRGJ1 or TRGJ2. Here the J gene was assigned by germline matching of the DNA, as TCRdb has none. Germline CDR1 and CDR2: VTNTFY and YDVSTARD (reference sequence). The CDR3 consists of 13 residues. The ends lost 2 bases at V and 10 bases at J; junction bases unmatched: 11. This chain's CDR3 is CATWDTLTSKKLF. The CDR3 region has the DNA TGTGCCACCTGGGACACTCTAACCTCAAAGAAACTCTTT.

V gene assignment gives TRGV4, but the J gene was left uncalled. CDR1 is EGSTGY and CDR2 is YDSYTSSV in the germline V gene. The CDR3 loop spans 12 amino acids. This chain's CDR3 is CATWDGPWKKLF. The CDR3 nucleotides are TGTGCCACCTGGGATGGGCCGTGGAAGAAACTATTT.

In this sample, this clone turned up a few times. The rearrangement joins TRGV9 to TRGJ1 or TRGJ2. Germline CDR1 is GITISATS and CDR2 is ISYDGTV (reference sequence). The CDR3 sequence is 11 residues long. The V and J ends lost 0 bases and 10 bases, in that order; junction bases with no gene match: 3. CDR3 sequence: CALWEVIKKLF. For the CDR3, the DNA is TGTGCCTTGTGGGAGGTGATAAAGAAACTCTTT.

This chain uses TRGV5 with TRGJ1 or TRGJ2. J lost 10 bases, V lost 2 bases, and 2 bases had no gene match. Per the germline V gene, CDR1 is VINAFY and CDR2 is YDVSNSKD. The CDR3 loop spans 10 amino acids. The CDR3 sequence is CATWDTKKLF. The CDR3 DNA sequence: TGTGCCACCTGGGACACGAAGAAACTCTTT.

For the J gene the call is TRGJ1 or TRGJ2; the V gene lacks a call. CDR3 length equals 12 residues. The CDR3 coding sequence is TGTGCCACCTTTGGCCCCGAGCATAAGAAACTCTTT. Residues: CATFGPEHKKLF.